This T cell receptor beta chain appears in the sequencing data of a study of beta chain features in type 1 diabetes. The CDR3 is 14 amino acids. Germline V gene sequence: CDR1 SGHTA, CDR2 FQGNSA. The V end lost 4 bases, the J end lost 6 bases, and 14 bases lay between the germline ends. All of the isolated RNA was reverse transcribed, so expressed TCRB transcripts were sequenced. An average approximately 4 million reads came from naive, central memory and regulatory T cell samples. Repertoires were generated with immunoSEQ multiplex PCR, while TCRdb's copy carries only in-frame clones and drops some. The repertoire holds 250,000 to 300,000 clones, with 7% to 9% as singletons. This clone was picked up a small number of times. Antigen: not known. Study results and caveats: The cDNA sequencing approach could over-represent high-TCR-expressing cells. The naive, central memory and Treg TCRB repertoires showed an apparent similarity that was greater among patients than among healthy donors. Junctions at VDJ sites from type 1 diabetes patients had fewer insertions and more deletions.

This TCR was recovered from a woman between 18 and 30 years old in good health. Sequenced input: central memory CD4+ T cells from blood. This sequence joins TRBV7-2 and TRBJ2-3; TRBD1 might be the D (5 bases). The CDR3 sequence: CASSSTPKGDTQYF. CDR3 bases: TGTGCCAGCAGCTCCACCCCCAAGGGGGATACGCAGTATTTT.